The rows below give T cell receptor beta chains drawn from one sample of a study of blood T cell repertoires in COVID-19. Repertoires were generated with immunoSEQ multiplex PCR, while TCRdb's copy carries only in-frame clones and drops some. The sample includes about 74,000 clones, more than 90% of them seen just once. Sequences were obtained from peripheral blood. These receptors all stem from a human donor in a cohort sampled during active COVID-19. Both conserved end residues are part of each CDR3. The D gene is left open where the match is weak. Clone size is shown for a subset of rows, as once, few, many or a class of expanded clone.

j_call d_call v_call clone_size cdr3_nt cdr3_aa
TRBJ2-5 TRBD1 TRBV5-6 NA TGTGCCAGCAGCGAGGAGGACAGGAGTTATGGGACCCAGTACTTC CASSEEDRSYGTQYF
TRBJ2-6 NA TRBV6-1 NA TGTGCCAGCAGTGAGGGGCTCGGGGCCAACGTCCTGACTTTC CASSEGLGANVLTF
TRBJ1-5 TRBD1 TRBV6-5 NA TGTGCCAGCAAGGGGGCCCGGGCGTTTAATCAGCCCCAGCATTTT CASKGARAFNQPQHF
TRBJ2-1 NA TRBV25-1 once TGTGCCAGCAGTGTACAGGGCCTTGAGCAGTTCTTC CASSVQGLEQFF
TRBJ2-1 TRBD2 TRBV7-9 NA TGTGCCAGCAGCGCGACTAGCGGGAATCACAATGAGCAGTTCTTC CASSATSGNHNEQFF
TRBJ2-5 NA TRBV25-1 NA TGTGCCAGCAGTGAATTGCGGGACGAGACCCAGTACTTC CASSELRDETQYF
TRBJ2-7 NA TRBV3-1/TRBV3-2 NA TGTGCCAGCAGCCGAACTTTTGGGGGCGGGAGTCGGTCCTACGAGCAGTACTTC CASSRTFGGGSRSYEQYF
TRBJ2-2 NA TRBV5-5 NA TGTGCCAGCAGCCCAGCCCAGGGGACGGCCGGGGAGCTGTTTTTT CASSPAQGTAGELFF
TRBJ2-1 NA TRBV12-3/TRBV12-4 once TGTGCCAGCAAGTTTGGAGGCGGTGAGCAGTTCTTC CASKFGGGEQFF
TRBJ1-2 TRBD1 TRBV27 few TGTGCCAGCAGTCGCTCGGGACAGGGGGCTTCTAACTATGGCTACACCTTC CASSRSGQGASNYGYTF
TRBJ2-3 TRBD2 TRBV19 NA TGTGCCAGTAGTGCCCTAGCGGGAGGGCGGACAGATACGCAGTATTTT CASSALAGGRTDTQYF
TRBJ2-2 TRBD2 TRBV18 NA TGTGCCAGCTCACCACCTCTACTAGCGGAAAACACCGGGGAGCTGTTTTTT CASSPPLLAENTGELFF
TRBJ2-7 NA TRBV5-1 NA TGCGCCAGCAGCCCGGCGGGACCAGGGACCTACGAGCAGTACTTC CASSPAGPGTYEQYF
TRBJ2-4 NA TRBV7-2 NA TGTGCCAGCAGCTTAGGTGGCGGAAACATTCAGTACTTC CASSLGGGNIQYF
TRBJ1-2 NA TRBV9 NA TGTGCCAGCAGCCCCCTCCTGACAGGACTCTATGGCTACACCTTC CASSPLLTGLYGYTF
TRBJ2-3 NA TRBV6-4 NA TGTGCCAGCAGTGAGGGGGCGGGAGGCACAGATACGCAGTATTTT CASSEGAGGTDTQYF
TRBJ2-3 TRBD2 TRBV10-3 NA TGTGCCATCAGTGAGTCGGCGGGAGCTAACACGCAGTATTTT CAISESAGANTQYF
TRBJ1-2 NA TRBV18 NA TGTGCCAGCTCACTAACGACAGATTTCTATGGCTACACCTTC CASSLTTDFYGYTF
TRBJ2-1 TRBD1 TRBV19 NA TGTGCCAGTTCACCGGGACAGGGTATTAGTGAGCAGTTCTTC CASSPGQGISEQFF
TRBJ1-6 NA TRBV18 NA TGTGCCAGCTCACCAGGCTCCAGGGTTAATTCACCCCTCCACTTT CASSPGSRVNSPLHF
TRBJ2-7 NA TRBV18 NA TGTGCCAGCTCACCCCCAGGGGCCTACGAGCAGTACTTC CASSPPGAYEQYF
TRBJ2-2 TRBD1 TRBV19 NA TGTGCCAGTAGTATATTGACAGGGGGCGGCGGGGAGCTGTTTTTT CASSILTGGGGELFF
TRBJ1-1 TRBD1 TRBV30 NA TGTGCCTGGAGTGGGGACAGTACAGCTTTCTTT CAWSGDSTAFF
TRBJ2-5 NA TRBV7-2 NA TGTGCCAGCAGCTCCCGGCAGGGGGGATTCCAAGAGACCCAGTACTTC CASSSRQGGFQETQYF
TRBJ2-7 TRBD1 TRBV4-1 NA TGCGCCAGCAGCTCGGTAGACAGGGACCTTTACGAGCAGTACTTC CASSSVDRDLYEQYF
TRBJ1-1 TRBD1 TRBV24-1 NA TGTGCCACCAGTGACGCCCGACAGGGGATGAACACTGAAGCTTTCTTT CATSDARQGMNTEAFF
TRBJ1-5 NA TRBV4-2 NA TGTGCCAGCAGCCAAGATCAAGTGGCAGGCAATCAGCCCCAGCATTTT CASSQDQVAGNQPQHF
TRBJ1-4 TRBD1 TRBV6-1 NA TGTGCCAGCAGTGAAGCCACAGGGGGCTTTGAAAAACTGTTTTTT CASSEATGGFEKLFF
TRBJ2-1 TRBD2 TRBV4-2 NA TGTGCCAGCAGCCAAATCCTCCGGACTAGCGGGAGGAATGGGAATGAGCAGTTCTTC CASSQILRTSGRNGNEQFF
TRBJ1-2 NA TRBV5-6 once TGTGCCAGCAGCCCCTCAGGGGACCCCTATGGCTACACCTTC CASSPSGDPYGYTF
TRBJ1-2 NA TRBV7-8 few TGTGCCAGCAGCTTAGGGCAGAACTATGGCTACACCTTC CASSLGQNYGYTF
TRBJ1-4 TRBD1 TRBV5-1 NA TGCGCCAGCACAGGACAGGGGGGTAGTGTTGAAAAACTGTTTTTT CASTGQGGSVEKLFF
TRBJ1-2 NA TRBV14 NA TGTGCCACGTCGCGGGGGCGGGATGGCTACACCTTC CATSRGRDGYTF
TRBJ2-1 TRBD2 TRBV6-2/TRBV6-3 NA TGTGCCAGCAGTTACCCGGGACTATATAACAATGAGCAGTTCTTC CASSYPGLYNNEQFF
TRBJ2-5 TRBD2 TRBV5-4 NA TGTGCCAGCAGCCCGGGACTAGCGGGAGGGCCGGAAGAGACCCAGTACTTC CASSPGLAGGPEETQYF
TRBJ1-4 NA TRBV15 NA TGTGCCACCAGCGGAGGGCCCGCAGGTGCAACTAATGAAAAACTGTTTTTT CATSGGPAGATNEKLFF
TRBJ2-6 NA TRBV29-1 NA TGCAGCGCGACAGTCTCTGGGGCCAACGTCCTGACTTTC CSATVSGANVLTF
TRBJ1-1 TRBD1 TRBV7-9 NA TGTGCCAGCAGCTTACTCCAGGGGGGGAACACTGAAGCTTTCTTT CASSLLQGGNTEAFF
TRBJ1-2 TRBD1 TRBV28 once TGTGCCAGCAGTTTATTAGGGGACAGTATTAGCTACACCTTC CASSLLGDSISYTF
TRBJ2-1 NA TRBV6-2/TRBV6-3 NA TGTGCCAGCAGTACATCACCTCTTTACAATGAGCAGTTCTTC CASSTSPLYNEQFF
TRBJ1-6 NA TRBV7-2 once TGTGCCAGCAGCTTACTGAAGCTACGCCCCAATTCACCCCTCCACTTT CASSLLKLRPNSPLHF
TRBJ2-2 TRBD2 TRBV7-8 NA TGTGCCAGCAGCCGAAGACTAGCGAGTAACGGGGAGCTGTTTTTT CASSRRLASNGELFF
TRBJ1-1 NA TRBV19 NA TGTGCCACAAGGCAGGGTGGGAACACTGAAGCTTTCTTT CATRQGGNTEAFF
TRBJ2-3 TRBD2 TRBV28 NA TGTGCCAGCAGTCCCGAGCGGGACCTAGGCACAGATACGCAGTATTTT CASSPERDLGTDTQYF
TRBJ1-6 NA TRBV28 NA TGTGCCAGCAGTTTCAGGGGTAATAATTCACCCCTCCACTTT CASSFRGNNSPLHF
TRBJ2-6 NA TRBV7-9 NA TGTGCCAGCAGCCCGAGGGGGGCCAACGTCCTGACTTTC CASSPRGANVLTF
TRBJ2-7 TRBD2 TRBV6-5 NA TGTGCCAGCAGTAGTACCGGGGACTACTCCTACGAGCAGTACTTC CASSSTGDYSYEQYF
TRBJ2-7 NA TRBV21-1 NA TGTGCCAGCACCTCCTCTACCGGAGAGCACTACGAGCAGTACTTC CASTSSTGEHYEQYF
TRBJ2-7 TRBD1 TRBV5-1 NA TGCGCCAGCAGCCCACGGACAGGGAACGCCGAGCAGTACTTC CASSPRTGNAEQYF
TRBJ1-4 TRBD1 TRBV5-1 NA TGCGCCAGCAGTCTAGAAGGGACAGGGATAGAAAAACTGTTTTTT CASSLEGTGIEKLFF
TRBJ2-1 NA TRBV5-4 NA TGTGCCAGCAGCTTAGGGACCACGGGAGACAATGAGCAGTTCTTC CASSLGTTGDNEQFF
TRBJ1-6 NA TRBV3-1/TRBV3-2 NA TGTGCCAGCAGCCAAGGACCTCAGGGCCAGGCCTCACCCCTCCACTTT CASSQGPQGQASPLHF
TRBJ1-1 NA TRBV19 NA TGTGCCAGTGGGAGGTATGACCCCCCACTCGAAGCTTTCTTT CASGRYDPPLEAFF